This T cell receptor (beta chain) was documented in a study of T cell repertoires in cytomegalovirus infection. Turning to the study itself: Evidence of both CMV infection and a matching HLA type came from public TCR beta signatures. Findings and caveats of the study: Pooled public TCR beta family frequency picked out CMV carriers with the relevant HLA.

The V end was cut by 7 bases, the J end by 5 bases, with 17 bases between. CDR1 MDHEN and CDR2 SYDVKM come from the germline V gene. The CDR3 loop spans 14 amino acids. Concerning this clonotype: Antigen: not known.

TCRdb re-called the reads through MiXCR, storing one row per CDR3 protein. The table shows some 940,000 distinct CDR3 sequences, with around 31% occurring only once. The material sequenced was cultured CD8+ T cells from PBMCs, taken from culture after CMV antigen stimulation. The chain is built from TRBV28 and TRBJ1-2, with D possibly TRBD1 on 5 matching bases. This TCR came from a human donor in good health (CMV status not recorded). Some clones in this sample may be carry-over from other donors' samples. The CDR3 sequence: CASTLPGLGYGYTF. DNA of the CDR3: TGTGCCAGCACCTTACCGGGGCTGGGGTATGGCTACACCTTC.